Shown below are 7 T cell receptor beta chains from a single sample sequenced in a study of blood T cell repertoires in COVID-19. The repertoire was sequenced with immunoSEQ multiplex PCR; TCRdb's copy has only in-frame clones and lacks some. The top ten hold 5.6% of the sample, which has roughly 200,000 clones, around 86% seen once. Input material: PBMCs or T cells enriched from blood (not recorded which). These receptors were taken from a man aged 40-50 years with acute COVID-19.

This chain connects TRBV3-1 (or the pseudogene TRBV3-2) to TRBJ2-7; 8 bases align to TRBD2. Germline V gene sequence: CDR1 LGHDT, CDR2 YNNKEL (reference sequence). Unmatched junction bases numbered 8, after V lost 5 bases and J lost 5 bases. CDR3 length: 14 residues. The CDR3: CASSYSGSSHEQYF. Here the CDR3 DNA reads TGTGCCAGCAGCTACAGCGGGAGTTCCCACGAGCAGTACTTC.

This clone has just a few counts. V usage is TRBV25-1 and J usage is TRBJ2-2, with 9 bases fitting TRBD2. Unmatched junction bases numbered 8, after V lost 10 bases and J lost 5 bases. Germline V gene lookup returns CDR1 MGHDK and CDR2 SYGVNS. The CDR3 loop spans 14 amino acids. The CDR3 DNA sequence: TGTGCCACACTAGCGGGCCAAGGAACCGGGGAGCTGTTTTTT. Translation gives CATLAGQGTGELFF.

Here the CDR3 reads CSVERGYGYTF. CDR3 in DNA: TGCAGCGTTGAAAGGGGCTATGGCTACACCTTC. This rearrangement joins TRBV29-1 to TRBJ1-2, with D perhaps TRBD1 (5 bases). Germline V lookup: CDR1 SQVTM, CDR2 ANQGSEA. This CDR3 has 11 amino acids. Trimming left V 2 bases short and J 4 bases short, with 5 bases between.

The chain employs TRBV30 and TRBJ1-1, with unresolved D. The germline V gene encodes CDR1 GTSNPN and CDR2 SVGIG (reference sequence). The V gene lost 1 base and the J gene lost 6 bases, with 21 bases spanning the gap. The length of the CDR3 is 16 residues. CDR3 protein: CAWSGHRVGPSPEAFF. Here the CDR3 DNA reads TGTGCCTGGAGTGGCCATCGAGTCGGTCCTTCCCCTGAAGCTTTCTTT. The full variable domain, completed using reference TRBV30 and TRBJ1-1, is SQTIHQWPATLVQPVGSPLSLECTVEGTSNPNLYWYRQAAGRGLQLLFYSVGIGQISSEVPQNLSASRPQDRQFILSSKKLLLSDSGFYLCAWSGHRVGPSPEAFFGQGTRLTVV.

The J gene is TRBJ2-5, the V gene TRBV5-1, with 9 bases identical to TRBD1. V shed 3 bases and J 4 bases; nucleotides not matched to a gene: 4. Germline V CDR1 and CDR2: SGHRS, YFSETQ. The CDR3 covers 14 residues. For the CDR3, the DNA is TGCGCCAGCAGCTCAAACAGGGGGCTAGAGACCCAGTACTTC. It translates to CASSSNRGLETQYF.

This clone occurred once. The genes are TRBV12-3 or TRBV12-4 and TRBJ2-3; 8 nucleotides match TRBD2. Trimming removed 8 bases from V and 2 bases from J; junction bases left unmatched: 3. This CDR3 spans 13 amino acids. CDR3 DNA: TGTGCCAGCCGGGAGGGTTACACAGATACGCAGTATTTT. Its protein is CASREGYTDTQYF.

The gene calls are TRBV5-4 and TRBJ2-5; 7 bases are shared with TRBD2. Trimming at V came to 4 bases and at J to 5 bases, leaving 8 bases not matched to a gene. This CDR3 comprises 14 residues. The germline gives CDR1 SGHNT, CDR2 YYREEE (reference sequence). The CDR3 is CASSMAGVPETQYF. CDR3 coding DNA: TGTGCCAGCAGCATGGCGGGAGTACCGGAGACCCAGTACTTC.